These 21 T cell receptor beta chains share one sample of origin, sequenced in a study of CD8+ T cells in alopecia areata. Treatment noted: oral pan-JAK inhibitor, 5-10 mg twice daily. Reverse transcribed after extraction, RNA yielded cDNA as the sequencing template. The repertoire was sequenced with immunoSEQ multiplex PCR; TCRdb's copy has only in-frame clones and lacks some. The sample carries more than 150,000 clones, under 60% recorded once. The specimen was CD8+ T cells sorted from blood, collected at week 24, from a patient treated with tofacitinib. Receptor source: a human donor with alopecia areata.

This clone was seen a handful of times. This sequence joins TRBV15 and TRBJ2-7; D perhaps matches TRBD1 (6 bases). Trimming took 0 bases from V and 2 from J, leaving 8 bases between them. The V gene's germline CDR1 is LNHNV and CDR2 YYDKDF (reference sequence). The length of the CDR3 is 14 residues. The CDR3 nucleotides read TGTGCCACCAGCAGAGATCGGACAGCCTACGAGCAGTACTTC. Its translation is CATSRDRTAYEQYF.

CDR3 in amino acids: CATSREYQDPKNIQYF. The DNA for the CDR3 is TGTGCCACCAGCAGAGAGTACCAGGATCCCAAAAACATTCAGTACTTC. The chain has TRBV15 and TRBJ2-4, with D unclear. V was clipped by 0 bases and J by 2 bases, with 11 bases between them. Germline assignment: CDR1 LNHNV and CDR2 YYDKDF (reference sequence). The CDR3 consists of 16 residues. Together with reference TRBV15 and TRBJ2-4, the CDR3 gives the full variable domain: DAMVIQNPRYQVTQFGKPVTLSCSQTLNHNVMYWYQQKSSQAPKLLFHYYDKDFNNEADTPDNFQSRRPNTSFCFLDIRSPGLGDTAMYLCATSREYQDPKNIQYFGAGTRLSVL.

The J gene is TRBJ2-1, the V gene TRBV29-1, with D unresolved. Germline CDR1 SQVTM, CDR2 ANQGSEA. The CDR3 totals 10 residues. V lost 5 bases to trimming and J lost 5 bases, with 4 bases between them. DNA for the CDR3: TGCAGCGTTTGGGACAATGAGCAGTTCTTC. Protein: CSVWDNEQFF.

The sample holds one count of this clone. Other DNA sequences within the sample encode an identical CDR3. This chain joins TRBV4-1 and TRBJ2-5, with D maybe TRBD2 (6 bases). This CDR3 is 13 amino acids long. Germline CDR1 and CDR2: MGHRA and YSYEKL. Between the trimmed V and J ends, which lost 3 bases and 5 bases, there was a span of 10 bases. Here the CDR3 reads CASSQEGRETQYF. The CDR3 DNA sequence: TGCGCCAGCAGCCAGGAGGGAAGGGAGACCCAGTACTTC.

The V gene is TRBV19, the J gene TRBJ2-7, with unresolved D. This CDR3 comprises 14 residues. Germline values: CDR1 LNHDA, CDR2 SQIVND (reference sequence). The germline V and J ends were trimmed by 1 base and 2 bases, with 9 bases remaining between them. CDR3 bases: TGTGCCAGTAGTATAGCGGTCACAGCCTACGAGCAGTACTTC. It codes for CASSIAVTAYEQYF.

The V and J genes are TRBV4-2 and TRBJ2-7, with 9 bases matching TRBD2. V gave up 3 bases and J gave up 2 bases; unmatched junction bases: 2. This CDR3 has 14 residues. Per germline, CDR1 LGHNA and CDR2 YNFKEQ. The CDR3 region is CASSQGLATYEQYF. CDR3 nucleotides: TGTGCCAGCAGCCAGGGACTAGCCACCTACGAGCAGTACTTC.

This clone has a handful of counts. This chain uses TRBV30 with TRBJ1-2; D ambiguous. V was pared by 0 bases and J by 5 bases, with 10 bases between. The CDR3 loop spans 13 amino acids. The germline V gene encodes CDR1 GTSNPN and CDR2 SVGIG (reference sequence). The CDR3 coding sequence is TGTGCCTGGAGTGTTCGGGGAAGGTATGGCTACACCTTC. Protein sequence: CAWSVRGRYGYTF.

The V call is TRBV7-6, the J call TRBJ2-7; 11 bases map to TRBD2. The germline CDR1 and CDR2 sequences are SGHVS and FNYEAQ. The CDR3 is made up of 15 amino acids. Trimming took 5 bases from V and 2 from J; bases not matched to a gene: 5. This CDR3 reads CASSALAGETYEQYF. In DNA, the CDR3 is TGTGCCAGCAGCGCACTAGCGGGGGAGACCTACGAGCAGTACTTC.

This clone has more than one count but fewer than ten. The gene calls are TRBV13 and TRBJ1-2; 8 bases are a match to TRBD1. V lost 6 bases, J lost 4 bases, and 4 bases stayed unmatched. CDR3 size: 13 residues. Looked up from germline, CDR1 is PRHDT and CDR2 is FYEKMQ (reference sequence). For the CDR3, the DNA is TGTGCCAGCAGTTATGACAGGGGCTATGGCTACACCTTC. Protein product: CASSYDRGYGYTF.

This clone appeared a single time. The rearrangement links TRBV11-2 to TRBJ2-4; TRBD2 agrees at 8 bases. J was trimmed by 1 base and V by 8 bases; bases with no gene match: 10. This CDR3 has 16 amino acids. The V gene's germline CDR1 is SGHAT and CDR2 FQNNGV. The CDR3 protein is CASAPLAGIAKNIQYF. For the CDR3, the DNA is TGTGCCAGCGCCCCCCTAGCGGGTATCGCCAAAAACATTCAGTACTTC.

The V call is TRBV29-1, the J call TRBJ2-2; TRBD1 might be the D (6 bases). The germline V gene has CDR1 SQVTM and CDR2 ANQGSEA. This CDR3 contains 13 residues. V lost 8 bases, J lost 6 bases, and 16 bases lay in between. The CDR3: CSPRPDSAGELFF. CDR3 in DNA: TGCAGCCCGAGACCGGACAGTGCCGGGGAGCTGTTTTTT.

This clone was seen a handful of times. The V gene is TRBV7-9, the J gene TRBJ1-2; D might be TRBD1 (5 bases). The V end lost 2 bases, the J end lost 4 bases, and 14 bases lay between the germline ends. Germline CDR1 SEHNR, CDR2 FQNEAQ (reference sequence). This CDR3 region has 15 residues. The CDR3 DNA follows: TGTGCCAGCAGCTTATCCCACGGGGGAGTCTATGGCTACACCTTC. This encodes CASSLSHGGVYGYTF.

This clone was seen a few times. The V call is TRBV7-2, the J call TRBJ2-1; D gene uncertain. CDR3 length: 13 residues. Per the germline V gene, CDR1 is SGHTA and CDR2 is FQGNSA. The V end lost 4 bases, the J end lost 7 bases, and 11 bases lay between the germline ends. The CDR3 spells CASSSGSLNEQFF. CDR3 sequence (DNA): TGTGCCAGCAGCTCCGGTAGTTTGAATGAGCAGTTCTTC.

The V gene is TRBV2, the J gene TRBJ2-1, with D perhaps assigned TRBD1 or TRBD2 (6 bases each). Trimming shortened V by 7 bases and J by 3 bases, and 22 bases separated the two germline ends. Germline CDR1 SNHLY, CDR2 FYNNEI. CDR3 length: 17 residues. The CDR3 DNA reads TGTGCCAGCAAAGAAAGTCCGGGGGACACACACTACAATGAGCAGTTCTTC. Translating it yields CASKESPGDTHYNEQFF.

V gene TRBV9 combines with J gene TRBJ1-2, with D perhaps TRBD1 (5 bases). V gave up 5 bases and J gave up 6 bases, with 11 bases separating them. The CDR3 is made up of 12 amino acids. Germline V gives CDR1 SGDLS, CDR2 YYNGEE. The CDR3 loop reads CASRTWDDGYTF. CDR3 nucleotide sequence: TGTGCCAGCAGGACCTGGGACGATGGCTACACCTTC.

This chain joins TRBV27 and TRBJ1-1; D might be TRBD1 (5 bases). From germline, CDR1 is MNHEY and CDR2 SMNVEV (reference sequence). The V and J ends lost 5 bases and 6 bases respectively, with 22 bases between them. CDR3 length equals 16 residues. The CDR3 sequence is CASSIPGTLNVSEAFF. Here the CDR3 DNA reads TGTGCCAGCAGTATCCCAGGGACGTTAAATGTATCTGAAGCTTTCTTT.

This clone was observed a few times. The V gene is TRBV30, the J gene TRBJ1-1, with D maybe TRBD1 (5 bases). Germline V gene data show CDR1 as GTSNPN and CDR2 as SVGIG (reference sequence). The CDR3 runs 18 residues. The ends were cut back, 2 bases at V and 4 bases at J, with 26 bases in the middle. The CDR3 spells CAWSLGILSGRRSTEAFF. CDR3 coding DNA: TGTGCCTGGAGTTTGGGGATTCTATCGGGACGTCGTAGCACTGAAGCTTTCTTT.

This chain joins TRBV13 and TRBJ1-2; D is ambiguous. The length of the CDR3 is 9 residues. Germline V gives CDR1 PRHDT, CDR2 FYEKMQ (reference sequence). The ends were cut back, 8 bases at V and 8 bases at J, with 6 bases in the middle. CDR3 in amino acids: CASPGGYTF. CDR3 in DNA: TGTGCCAGCCCGGGGGGCTACACCTTC.

This clone was counted a single time. This chain uses TRBV11-2 with TRBJ2-5; D unclear. Germline assignment: CDR1 SGHAT and CDR2 FQNNGV. This CDR3 is 14 amino acids long. Trimming took 1 base from V and 5 from J, leaving 11 bases between them. CDR3 protein: CASSLGDGWETQYF. The DNA of the CDR3 is TGTGCCAGCAGCTTAGGGGATGGGTGGGAGACCCAGTACTTC.

The chain joins TRBV30 to TRBJ2-7; D gene ambiguous. Germline loops: CDR1 GTSNPN, CDR2 SVGIG (reference sequence). With 0 bases removed from V and 0 bases from J, the gap between germline ends came to 6 bases. This CDR3 region has 13 residues. The CDR3: CAWSVISSYEQYF. CDR3 sequence (DNA): TGTGCCTGGAGTGTTATCAGCTCCTACGAGCAGTACTTC.

The chain employs TRBV13 and TRBJ2-7; no firm D call. V was pared by 0 bases and J by 6 bases, with 12 bases between. There are 14 residues in the CDR3. Germline V gene data show CDR1 as PRHDT and CDR2 as FYEKMQ (reference sequence). The CDR3 nucleotides are TGTGCCAGCAGCTTAGGACACAAATTCTCCGAGCAGTACTTC. Translation gives CASSLGHKFSEQYF.